These 25 T cell receptor beta chains were all obtained from the same sample, sequenced in a study of T cells in Graves' hyperthyroidism and ophthalmopathy. There were TCR beta CDR3 regions amplified from RNA transcripts. The HTBI primer set was used in a first-round RT-PCR of the TCR CDR3. TCRdb reanalysed the multiplex PCR reads using MiXCR and keeps one entry per CDR3 protein. The repertoire holds about half a million distinct CDR3 sequences, with around a fifth as singletons. The sample comprised blood. The receptors derive from a woman in her 70s with Graves' ophthalmopathy.

The CDR3 bases are TGTGCCAGCACCGCTACACAGGAATACAATGAGCAGTTCTTC. It translates to CASTATQEYNEQFF. The chain combines TRBV12-3 or TRBV12-4 with TRBJ2-1; D may be TRBD1 (5 bases). The CDR3 extends over 14 amino acids. With 7 bases removed from V and 4 bases from J, the gap between germline ends came to 14 bases.

The table lists this clonotype with a few counts. The rearrangement joins TRBV7-2 to TRBJ1-4; tentatively, D is TRBD1 (6 bases). The CDR3 loop spans 15 amino acids. Germline loops: CDR1 SGHTA, CDR2 FQGNSA. Deletions cut 3 bases from V and 8 bases from J, with 16 bases between. CDR3 nucleotide sequence: TGTGCCAGCAGCTTTCAGGGGCGTCCTCGGGAAAAACTGTTTTTT. Residues: CASSFQGRPREKLFF.

The rearrangement uses TRBV11-2 and TRBJ1-4; D gene ambiguous. The CDR3 is 14 amino acids. In germline, CDR1 is SGHAT, CDR2 FQNNGV. V lost 4 bases, J lost 6 bases, and 12 bases lay in between. The CDR3 sequence is CASSSKLNYEKLFF. Here the CDR3 DNA reads TGTGCCAGCAGCTCCAAGCTGAACTATGAAAAACTGTTTTTT.

CDR3 bases: TGTGCCAGCAGTCGCTACGCTAGGATGATACTAGCGGGCAATGAGCAGTTCTTC. Translating it yields CASSRYARMILAGNEQFF. J is TRBJ2-1 and V is TRBV12-3 or TRBV12-4; 9 bases map to TRBD2. The CDR3 is made up of 18 amino acids. The V and J ends lost 5 bases and 6 bases, in that order; junction bases with no gene match: 17.

For the CDR3, the DNA is TGTGCCAGTAGTATGGACAGGGGGTCCCGCAACTATGGCTACACCTTC. Translation gives CASSMDRGSRNYGYTF. The V call is TRBV19, the J call TRBJ1-2; 10 nucleotides line up with TRBD1. V gave up 3 bases and J gave up 2 bases; unmatched junction bases: 6. CDR3 length: 16 residues. Looked up from germline, CDR1 is LNHDA and CDR2 is SQIVND (reference sequence).

This clonotype showed up just once. A read error may explain this, as a much larger clone is one base away. The V gene is TRBV3-1, the J gene TRBJ1-1; 8 positions match TRBD1. This CDR3 has 14 residues. V trimming: 4 bases; J trimming: 6 bases; junction bases outside the gene matches: 7. The germline CDR1 and CDR2 sequences are LGHDT and YNNKEL (reference sequence). CDR3 sequence (DNA): TGTGCCAGCAGCCGGACAGGGCCTGTTGCTGAAGCTTTCTTT. Protein: CASSRTGPVAEAFF.

This clonotype was observed many times. This chain uses TRBV7-2 with TRBJ2-3; 11 bases match TRBD2. Unmatched junction bases numbered 9, after V lost 2 bases and J lost 2 bases. This CDR3 has 18 amino acids. The V gene's germline CDR1 is SGHTA and CDR2 FQGNSA. CDR3 sequence: CASSLITLAGAVTDTQYF. DNA of the CDR3: TGTGCCAGCAGCTTAATAACACTAGCGGGAGCCGTCACAGATACGCAGTATTTT. The full variable domain, completed using reference TRBV7-2 and TRBJ2-3, is GAGVSQSPSNKVTEKGKDVELRCDPISGHTALYWYRQSLGQGLEFLIYFQGNSAPDKSGLPSDRFSAERTGGSVSTLTIQRTQQEDSAVYLCASSLITLAGAVTDTQYFGPGTRLTVL.

This chain joins TRBV9 and TRBJ2-7; D unclear. Germline CDR1 is SGDLS and CDR2 is YYNGEE. This CDR3 has 15 residues. The V end lost 0 bases, the J end lost 3 bases, and 13 bases lay between the germline ends. The CDR3 DNA follows: TGTGCCAGCAGCGTAGGGTGGGATTTATACTACGAGCAGTACTTC. It encodes CASSVGWDLYYEQYF.

In its sample, this clonotype was seen many times. V is TRBV20-1 and J is TRBJ1-1, with TRBD1 matching over 8 bases. V gave up 8 bases and J gave up 0 bases; unmatched junction bases: 8. The CDR3 consists of 14 residues. Germline lookup yields CDR1 DFQATT and CDR2 SNEGSKA (reference sequence). The CDR3 region has the DNA TGCAGTAGTAATCGACAGGGGATGAACACTGAAGCTTTCTTT. Amino acid sequence: CSSNRQGMNTEAFF.

V usage is TRBV7-9 and J usage is TRBJ1-1, with D unresolved. The length of the CDR3 is 14 residues. Germline assignment: CDR1 SEHNR and CDR2 FQNEAQ (reference sequence). Trimming removed 4 bases from V and 1 base from J, with 10 bases in between. The CDR3 DNA follows: TGTGCCAGCAGCTCTAAACGTGGGAACACTGAAGCTTTCTTT. This codes for CASSSKRGNTEAFF.

V usage is TRBV30 and J usage is TRBJ1-2; tentatively, D is TRBD1 (5 bases). Trimming shortened V by 0 bases and J by 6 bases, and 11 bases separated the two germline ends. This CDR3 spans 13 amino acids. Germline-derived CDR1 and CDR2 are GTSNPN and SVGIG (reference sequence). In DNA form, the CDR3 reads TGTGCCTGGAGTGTTCAGGGAGGGAATGGCTACACCTTC. Translation gives CAWSVQGGNGYTF. Full variable domain (remainder filled in from reference TRBV30 and TRBJ1-2): SQTIHQWPATLVQPVGSPLSLECTVEGTSNPNLYWYRQAAGRGLQLLFYSVGIGQISSEVPQNLSASRPQDRQFILSSKKLLLSDSGFYLCAWSVQGGNGYTFGSGTRLTVV.

There are many counts of this clonotype. The chain links TRBV12-3 or TRBV12-4 to TRBJ1-1; D gene uncertain. With 2 bases removed from V and 1 base from J, the gap between germline ends came to 5 bases. This CDR3 comprises 13 residues. Written as DNA, the CDR3 is TGTGCCAGCAGTTTAAGGTCGAACACTGAAGCTTTCTTT. It codes for CASSLRSNTEAFF.

This clonotype was picked up many times. The V gene is TRBV10-1, the J gene TRBJ2-1; D may be TRBD2 (6 bases). The CDR3 is 16 residues long. V dropped 3 bases and J dropped 6 bases, with 18 bases sitting between them. Germline CDR1 WNHNN, CDR2 SYGVQD (reference sequence). The CDR3 region has the DNA TGCGCCAGCAGTGACCCTAGGGACTCCACACTCAATGAGCAGTTCTTC. It specifies CASSDPRDSTLNEQFF.

This clonotype was detected only a few times. This chain joins TRBV6-2 or TRBV6-3 and TRBJ2-7; D unresolved. This CDR3 is 14 amino acids long. In germline, CDR1 is MNHEY, CDR2 SVGEGT. Trimming left V 6 bases short and J 1 base short, with 13 bases between. CDR3 in amino acids: CASSSGSNSYEQYF. The CDR3 nucleotides are TGTGCCAGCAGCTCTGGGTCGAATTCCTACGAGCAGTACTTC.

This clonotype was counted ten times or more. This chain connects TRBV12-3 or TRBV12-4 to TRBJ2-7, with D perhaps given as TRBD1 or TRBD2 (6 bases each). The CDR3 has 12 amino acids. V lost 6 bases, J lost 4 bases, and 10 bases lay in between. The CDR3 coding sequence is TGTGCCAGCAGGGTAGGGGGGTACGAGCAGTACTTC. Its protein product is CASRVGGYEQYF.

The V gene is TRBV6-5, the J gene TRBJ1-2, with a tentative D call TRBD1 (6 bases). There are 19 residues in the CDR3. Germline loops: CDR1 MNHEY, CDR2 SVGAGI. Between the trimmed V and J ends, which lost 2 bases and 0 bases, there was a span of 22 bases. CDR3 loop: CASSYASKGVTASNYGYTF. The CDR3 nucleotides read TGTGCCAGCAGTTACGCCTCCAAGGGGGTAACAGCGTCTAACTATGGCTACACCTTC.

The chain couples TRBV6-1 to TRBJ2-5; 8 nucleotides align to TRBD2. The CDR3 is made up of 14 amino acids. Germline lookup yields CDR1 MNHNS and CDR2 SASEGT. Losses at the gene ends were 2 bases for V and 5 bases for J; bases not matched to a gene: 4. CDR3 region: CASSETGGPETQYF. The CDR3 DNA sequence: TGTGCCAGCAGTGAAACGGGAGGGCCGGAGACCCAGTACTTC.

DNA for the CDR3: TGCGCCAGCAGCCCTACAGCCCCCGGTGGGCCAGATACGCAGTATTTT. Its translation: CASSPTAPGGPDTQYF. V is TRBV5-1 and J is TRBJ2-3; D gene ambiguous. Germline CDR1 is SGHRS and CDR2 is YFSETQ. The CDR3 extends over 16 amino acids. The germline V and J ends were trimmed by 4 bases and 4 bases, with 19 bases remaining between them.

This clonotype has ten or more counts. The chain joins TRBV7-9 to TRBJ2-5; D call uncertain. The CDR3 spans 14 residues. The ends were cut back, 1 base at V and 1 base at J, with 7 bases in the middle. Germline V gene data show CDR1 as SEHNR and CDR2 as FQNEAQ (reference sequence). The CDR3: CASSLGSRQETQYF. The CDR3 nucleotides read TGTGCCAGCAGCTTAGGCTCGCGCCAAGAGACCCAGTACTTC.

In its sample, this clonotype was seen a few times. This rearrangement joins TRBV12-3 or TRBV12-4 to TRBJ2-1; the match to TRBD2 covers 9 bases. The CDR3 loop spans 15 amino acids. The V and J ends lost 1 base and 3 bases, in that order; junction bases with no gene match: 1. CDR3 in amino acids: CASSLVAGDYNEQFF. CDR3 bases: TGTGCCAGCAGTTTAGTAGCGGGAGACTACAATGAGCAGTTCTTC.

This clonotype was seen repeatedly, ten times or more. This chain uses TRBV12-3 or TRBV12-4 with TRBJ2-2; D remains ambiguous. The CDR3 has 16 amino acids. Trimming removed 7 bases at V and 3 bases at J, with 18 bases between. CDR3 in DNA: TGTGCCAGCACCATTTCCCCGTTGGGGTACACCGGGGAGCTGTTTTTT. Translated, it gives CASTISPLGYTGELFF.

This clonotype was found a few times. V usage is TRBV12-3 or TRBV12-4 and J usage is TRBJ1-3; no firm D call. This CDR3 comprises 13 residues. V lost 1 base and J lost 4, with 5 bases in between. This CDR3 reads CASSLVSGNTIYF. In DNA, the CDR3 is TGTGCCAGCAGTTTAGTTAGCGGAAACACCATATATTTT.

Here the CDR3 DNA reads TGTGCCAGCAGTTTATCCGGGACAGGGGGAGGAGGCTACACCTTC. Its protein is CASSLSGTGGGGYTF. The rearrangement links TRBV27 to TRBJ1-2, with TRBD1 identical over 11 bases. CDR1 and CDR2 (germline): MNHEY, SMNVEV (reference sequence). J gave up 8 bases and V 0 bases, and 5 bases lay outside the gene matches. The CDR3 consists of 15 residues.

This clonotype was observed once. The rearrangement links TRBV15 to TRBJ2-3, with unresolved D. This CDR3 has 15 residues. V gave up 1 base and J gave up 1 base, with 9 bases separating them. CDR1 is LNHNV and CDR2 is YYDKDF in the germline V gene (reference sequence). The CDR3 spells CATSRGPRGTDTQYF. CDR3 sequence (DNA): TGTGCCACCAGCAGAGGGCCTCGAGGCACAGATACGCAGTATTTT.

In this sample, this clonotype turned up a few times. This chain connects TRBV30 to TRBJ2-3; no reliable D call. Trimming stripped 0 bases from V and 4 bases from J, with 5 bases between. Germline CDR1 reads GTSNPN; CDR2 reads SVGIG (reference sequence). CDR3 length equals 12 residues. The CDR3 region is CAWSVLSDTQYF. The CDR3 DNA is TGTGCCTGGAGTGTTTTATCAGATACGCAGTATTTT.